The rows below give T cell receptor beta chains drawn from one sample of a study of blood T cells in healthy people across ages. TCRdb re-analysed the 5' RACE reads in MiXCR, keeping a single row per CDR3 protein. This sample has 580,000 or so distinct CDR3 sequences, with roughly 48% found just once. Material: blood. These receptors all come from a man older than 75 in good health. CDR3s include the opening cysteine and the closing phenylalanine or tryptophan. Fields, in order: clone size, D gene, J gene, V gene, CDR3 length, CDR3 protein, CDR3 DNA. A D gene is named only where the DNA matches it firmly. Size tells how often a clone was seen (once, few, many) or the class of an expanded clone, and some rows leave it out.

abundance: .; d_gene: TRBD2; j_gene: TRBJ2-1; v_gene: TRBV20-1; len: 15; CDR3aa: CSAPFWGGGGNEQFF; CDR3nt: TGCAGTGCCCCTTTTTGGGGGGGGGGAGGCAATGAGCAGTTCTTC
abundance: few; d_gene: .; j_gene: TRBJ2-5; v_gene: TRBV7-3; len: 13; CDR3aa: CASSLLPLETQYF; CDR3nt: TGTGCCAGCAGCTTATTACCTTTAGAGACCCAGTACTTC
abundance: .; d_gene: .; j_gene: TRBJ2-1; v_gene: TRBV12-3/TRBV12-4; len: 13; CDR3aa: CASSLIGSNEQFF; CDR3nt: TGTGCCAGCAGTTTAATAGGATCCAATGAGCAGTTCTTC
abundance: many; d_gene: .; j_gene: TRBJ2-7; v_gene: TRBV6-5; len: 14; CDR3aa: CASSSTGPSYEQYF; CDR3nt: TGTGCCAGCAGTTCGACCGGGCCTTCCTACGAGCAGTACTTC
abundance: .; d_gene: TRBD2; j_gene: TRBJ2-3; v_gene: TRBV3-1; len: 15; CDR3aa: CASSHSGGGLDTQYF; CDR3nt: TGTGCCAGCAGCCACAGCGGGGGAGGCTTAGATACGCAGTATTTT
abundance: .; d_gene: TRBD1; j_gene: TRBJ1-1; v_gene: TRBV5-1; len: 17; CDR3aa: CASSLGLRDRLNTEAFF; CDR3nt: TGCGCCAGCAGCTTGGGGCTCCGGGACAGGTTGAACACTGAAGCTTTCTTT
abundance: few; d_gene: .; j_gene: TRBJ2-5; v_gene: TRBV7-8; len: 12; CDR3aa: CASSPQIETQYF; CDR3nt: TGTGCCAGCAGCCCGCAGATAGAGACCCAGTACTTC
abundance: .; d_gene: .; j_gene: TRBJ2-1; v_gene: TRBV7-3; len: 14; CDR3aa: CASSLNSLGDEQFF; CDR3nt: TGTGCCAGCAGCTTAAATAGCTTGGGCGATGAGCAGTTCTTC
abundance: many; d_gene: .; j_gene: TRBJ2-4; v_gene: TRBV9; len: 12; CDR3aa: CASSDSGNIQYF; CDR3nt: TGTGCCAGCAGCGACTCCGGGAACATTCAGTACTTC
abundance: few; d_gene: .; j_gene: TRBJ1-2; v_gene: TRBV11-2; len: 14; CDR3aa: CASSLGGDFYGYTF; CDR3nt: TGTGCCAGCAGCTTAGGAGGGGACTTTTATGGCTACACCTTC
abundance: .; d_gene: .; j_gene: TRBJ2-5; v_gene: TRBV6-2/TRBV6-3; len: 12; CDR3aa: CASIGPGETQYF; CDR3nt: TGTGCCAGCATCGGGCCGGGAGAGACCCAGTACTTC
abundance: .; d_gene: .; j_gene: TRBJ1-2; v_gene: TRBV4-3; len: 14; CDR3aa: CASSQGTRGFGYTF; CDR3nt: TGCGCCAGCAGCCAAGGAACCCGAGGATTTGGCTACACCTTC
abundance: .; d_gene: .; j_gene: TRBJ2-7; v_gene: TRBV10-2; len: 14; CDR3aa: CASTGDQGTYEQYF; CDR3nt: TGCGCCAGCACAGGAGACCAAGGAACCTACGAGCAGTACTTC
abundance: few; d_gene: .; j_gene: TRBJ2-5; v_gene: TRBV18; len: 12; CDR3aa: CASSPPEETQYF; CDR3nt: TGTGCCAGCTCACCCCCTGAGGAGACCCAGTACTTC
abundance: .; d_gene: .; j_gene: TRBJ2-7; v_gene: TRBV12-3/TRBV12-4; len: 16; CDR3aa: CASSFKGQGPAYEQYF; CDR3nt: TGTGCCAGCAGTTTCAAGGGGCAGGGGCCTGCCTACGAGCAGTACTTC
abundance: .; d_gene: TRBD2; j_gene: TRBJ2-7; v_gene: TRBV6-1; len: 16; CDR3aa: CASKPPPTAGGGEQYF; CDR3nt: TGTGCCAGCAAGCCCCCCCCTACTGCGGGGGGCGGTGAGCAGTACTTC
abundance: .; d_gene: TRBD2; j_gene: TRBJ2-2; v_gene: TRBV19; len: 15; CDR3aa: CASSPHSGDTGELFF; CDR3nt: TGTGCCAGTAGCCCCCATAGCGGGGATACCGGGGAGCTGTTTTTT
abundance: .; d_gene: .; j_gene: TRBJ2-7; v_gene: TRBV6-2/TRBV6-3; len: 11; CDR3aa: CASRLRYEQYF; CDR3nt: TGTGCCAGCAGACTCCGCTACGAGCAGTACTTC
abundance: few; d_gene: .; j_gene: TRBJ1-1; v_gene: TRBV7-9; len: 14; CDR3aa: CASSSGRMNTEAFF; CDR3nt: TGTGCCAGCAGCTCTGGACGGATGAACACTGAAGCTTTCTTT
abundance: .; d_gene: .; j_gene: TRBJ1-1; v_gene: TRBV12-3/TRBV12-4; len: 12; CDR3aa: CASTRTPEAAFF; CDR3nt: TGTGCCAGCACCCGGACGCCAGAGGCGGCTTTCTTT
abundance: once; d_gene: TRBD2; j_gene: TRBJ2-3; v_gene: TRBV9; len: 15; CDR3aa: CASSVVAGNTDTQYF; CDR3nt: TGTGCCAGCAGCGTTGTAGCGGGGAACACAGATACGCAGTATTTT
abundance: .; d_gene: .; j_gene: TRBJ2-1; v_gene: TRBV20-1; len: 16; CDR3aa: CSARDSGHKSYNEQFF; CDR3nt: TGCAGTGCTAGAGATTCCGGACATAAGTCCTACAATGAGCAGTTCTTC
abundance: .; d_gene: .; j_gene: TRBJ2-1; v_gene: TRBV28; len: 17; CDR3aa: CASSALGVGRSYNEQFF; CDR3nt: TGTGCCAGCAGTGCGTTAGGGGTTGGCCGCTCCTACAATGAGCAGTTCTTC
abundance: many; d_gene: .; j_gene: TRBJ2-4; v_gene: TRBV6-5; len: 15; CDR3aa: CASSLKGGAKNIQYF; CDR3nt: TGTGCCAGCAGTCTAAAGGGGGGGGCCAAAAACATTCAGTACTTC
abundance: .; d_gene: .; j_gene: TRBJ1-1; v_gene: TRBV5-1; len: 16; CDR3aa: CASSLLAQRVNTEAFF; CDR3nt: TGCGCCAGCAGCTTATTGGCTCAGAGGGTGAACACTGAAGCTTTCTTT
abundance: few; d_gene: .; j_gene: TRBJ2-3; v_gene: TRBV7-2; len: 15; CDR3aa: CASSPRQVGTDTQYF; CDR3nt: TGTGCCAGCAGCCCCCGACAGGTCGGCACAGATACGCAGTATTTT
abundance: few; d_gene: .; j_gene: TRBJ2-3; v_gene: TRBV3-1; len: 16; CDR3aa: CASSQDRVGGTDTQYF; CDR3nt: TGTGCCAGCAGCCAAGATCGAGTTGGGGGCACAGATACGCAGTATTTT
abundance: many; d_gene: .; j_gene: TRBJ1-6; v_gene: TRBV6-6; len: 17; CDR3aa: CASSYRGSSSYNSPLHF; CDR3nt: TGTGCCAGCAGTTACAGGGGGTCAAGCTCCTATAATTCACCCCTCCACTTT
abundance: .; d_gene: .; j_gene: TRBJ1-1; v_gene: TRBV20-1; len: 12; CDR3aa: CSASGNEGGDFF; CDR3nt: TGCAGTGCTAGTGGTAATGAGGGAGGAGATTTCTTT
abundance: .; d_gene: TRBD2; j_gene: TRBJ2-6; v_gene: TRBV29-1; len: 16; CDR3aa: CSVGYGGISGANVLTF; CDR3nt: TGCAGCGTTGGGTACGGGGGGATCTCTGGGGCCAACGTCCTGACTTTC
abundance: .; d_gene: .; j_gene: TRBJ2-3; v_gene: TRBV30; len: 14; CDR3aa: CAWRVTRSTDTQYF; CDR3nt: TGTGCCTGGAGGGTGACTAGGAGCACAGATACGCAGTATTTT
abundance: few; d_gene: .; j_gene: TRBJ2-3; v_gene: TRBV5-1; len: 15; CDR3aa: CASSLDWGQTDTQYF; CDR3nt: TGCGCCAGCAGCTTGGATTGGGGGCAGACAGATACGCAGTATTTT
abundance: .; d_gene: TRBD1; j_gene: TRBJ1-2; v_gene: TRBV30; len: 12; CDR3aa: CAWSRDRAGYTF; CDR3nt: TGTGCCTGGAGTAGGGACAGGGCTGGCTACACCTTC
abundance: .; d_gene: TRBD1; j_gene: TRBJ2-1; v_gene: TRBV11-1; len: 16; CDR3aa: CASSPFPGTGFVEQFF; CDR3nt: TGTGCCAGCAGCCCTTTCCCCGGGACAGGGTTTGTAGAGCAGTTCTTC
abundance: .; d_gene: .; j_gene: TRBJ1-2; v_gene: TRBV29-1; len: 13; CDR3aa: CSVYPEDLYGYTF; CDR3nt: TGCAGCGTCTACCCGGAGGACCTTTATGGCTACACCTTC
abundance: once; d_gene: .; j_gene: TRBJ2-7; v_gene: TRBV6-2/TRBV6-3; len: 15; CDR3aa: CASSYGGTTVYEQYF; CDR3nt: TGTGCCAGCAGTTACGGCGGTACGACGGTCTACGAGCAGTACTTC
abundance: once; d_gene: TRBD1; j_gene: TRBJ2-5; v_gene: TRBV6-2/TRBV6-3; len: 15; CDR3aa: CASSYSGSGTGDPYF; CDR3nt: TGTGCCAGCAGTTACTCGGGCTCCGGGACAGGGGACCCGTACTTC
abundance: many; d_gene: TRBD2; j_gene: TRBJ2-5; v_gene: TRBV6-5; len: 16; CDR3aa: CASSYSGTSRQETQYF; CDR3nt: TGTGCCAGCAGTTACTCTGGGACTAGTCGTCAAGAGACCCAGTACTTC
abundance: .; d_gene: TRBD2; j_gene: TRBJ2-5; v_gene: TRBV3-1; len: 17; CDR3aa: CASSQYSGTRTAETQYF; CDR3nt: TGTGCCAGCAGCCAGTATTCCGGGACTAGAACCGCGGAGACCCAGTACTTC
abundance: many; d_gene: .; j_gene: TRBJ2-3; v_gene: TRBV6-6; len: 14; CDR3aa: CASSNPGGTDTQYF; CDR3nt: TGTGCCAGCAGTAATCCCGGGGGCACAGATACGCAGTATTTT
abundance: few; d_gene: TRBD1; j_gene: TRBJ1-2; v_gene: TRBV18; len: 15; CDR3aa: CASSLDRGRQNGYTF; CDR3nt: TGTGCCAGCTCACTTGACAGGGGGCGTCAGAATGGCTACACCTTC
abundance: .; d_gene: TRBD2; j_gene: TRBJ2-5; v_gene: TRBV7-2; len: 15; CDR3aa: CASSLTSGRPETQYF; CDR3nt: TGTGCCAGCAGCTTGACTAGCGGGAGGCCAGAGACCCAGTACTTC
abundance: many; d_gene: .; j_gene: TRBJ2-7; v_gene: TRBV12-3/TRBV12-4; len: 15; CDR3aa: CASSSTGTQAYEQYF; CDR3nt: TGTGCCAGCAGTTCCACCGGGACTCAAGCCTACGAGCAGTACTTC
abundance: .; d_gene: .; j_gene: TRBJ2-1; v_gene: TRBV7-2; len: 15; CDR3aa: CASSLHADSYNEQFF; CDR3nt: TGTGCCAGCAGCCTGCACGCAGACTCCTACAATGAGCAGTTCTTC
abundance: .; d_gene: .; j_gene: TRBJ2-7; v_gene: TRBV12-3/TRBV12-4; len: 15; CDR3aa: CASSPTGAPLYEQYF; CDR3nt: TGTGCCAGCAGCCCAACGGGGGCTCCTCTCTACGAGCAGTACTTC
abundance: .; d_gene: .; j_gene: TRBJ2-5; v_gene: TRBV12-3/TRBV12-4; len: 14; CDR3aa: CASSKAQGPETQYF; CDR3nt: TGTGCCAGCTCCAAAGCCCAGGGCCCGGAGACCCAGTACTTC
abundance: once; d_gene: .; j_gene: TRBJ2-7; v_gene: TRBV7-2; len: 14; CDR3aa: CACSLDRGRYEQYF; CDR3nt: TGTGCCTGCAGCTTAGATCGGGGTCGCTACGAGCAGTACTTC
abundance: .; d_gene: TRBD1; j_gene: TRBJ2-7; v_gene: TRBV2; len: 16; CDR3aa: CASSRPDRVLSYEQYF; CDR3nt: TGTGCCAGCAGTCGACCGGACAGGGTCCTCTCCTACGAGCAGTACTTC
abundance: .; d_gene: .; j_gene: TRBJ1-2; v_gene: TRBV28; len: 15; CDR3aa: CASSLTRARLDGYTF; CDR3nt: TGTGCCAGCAGTTTAACCAGAGCCCGTCTAGATGGCTACACCTTC
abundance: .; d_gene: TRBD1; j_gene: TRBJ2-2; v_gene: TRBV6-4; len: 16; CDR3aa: CASSDSGTGTTGELFF; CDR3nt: TGTGCCAGCAGTGACTCGGGGACAGGGACCACCGGGGAGCTGTTTTTT
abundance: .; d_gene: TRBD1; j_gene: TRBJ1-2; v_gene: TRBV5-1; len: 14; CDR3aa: CASSWDRDWRGYTF; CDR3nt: TGCGCCAGCAGCTGGGACAGGGATTGGCGAGGCTACACCTTC
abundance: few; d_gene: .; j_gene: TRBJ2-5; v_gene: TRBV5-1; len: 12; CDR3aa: CASSSQEETQYF; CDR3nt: TGCGCCAGCAGCTCCCAGGAAGAGACCCAGTACTTC
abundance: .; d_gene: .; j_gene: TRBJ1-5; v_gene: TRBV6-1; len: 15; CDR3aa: CASSEELDGNQPQHF; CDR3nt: TGTGCCAGCAGTGAAGAACTGGACGGCAATCAGCCCCAGCATTTT
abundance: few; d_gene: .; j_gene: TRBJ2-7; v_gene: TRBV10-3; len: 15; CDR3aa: CAISESQGQPYEQYF; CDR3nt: TGTGCCATCAGTGAGTCGCAGGGACAACCCTACGAGCAGTACTTC
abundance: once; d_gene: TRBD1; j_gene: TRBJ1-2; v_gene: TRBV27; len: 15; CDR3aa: CASSSAGTGIYGYTF; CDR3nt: TGTGCCAGCAGTTCCGCCGGGACAGGGATCTATGGCTACACCTTC
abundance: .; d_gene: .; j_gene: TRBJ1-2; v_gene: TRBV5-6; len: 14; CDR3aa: CASSLTTGYYGYTF; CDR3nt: TGTGCCAGCAGCCTGACGACAGGATACTATGGCTACACCTTC
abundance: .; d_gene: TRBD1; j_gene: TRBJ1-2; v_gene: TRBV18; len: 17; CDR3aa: CASSRSRDRGVNYGYTF; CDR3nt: TGTGCCAGCTCACGTAGCCGGGACAGGGGGGTGAACTATGGCTACACCTTC
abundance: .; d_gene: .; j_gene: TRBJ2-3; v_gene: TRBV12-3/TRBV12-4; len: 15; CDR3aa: CASSSRASGTDTQYF; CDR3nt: TGTGCCAGCAGTTCCCGGGCTAGCGGCACAGATACGCAGTATTTT